This T cell receptor beta chain was identified during a study of T-cell reconstitution after alpha-beta-depleted transplantation in children. Study findings and constraints: Most T-cell counts and diversity one year after the transplant came from T cells that were newly produced. Reportedly, only several hundred clones from non-depleted graft cells drove alpha-beta T-cell counts at about two months.

TCRbeta library preparation incorporated unique molecular identifiers. MiXCR, run by TCRdb on the PCR reads, gives a single entry per CDR3 protein. Of hundreds of thousands of distinct CDR3 sequences listed, 13% are singletons. This clonotype was counted at least ten times. What it recognizes is unknown. CDR1 is SGHRS, CDR2 YFSETQ, per germline. V was pared by 0 bases and J by 3 bases, with 9 bases between. This CDR3 is built from 15 residues. Sequencing used PBMCs, mostly from graft donor cells, obtained 360 days after TCRalphabeta/CD19-depleted stem cell transplant. The chain links TRBV5-1 to TRBJ2-2, with no clear D. This receptor was identified in a male patient aged 5 to 17 who had a stem cell transplant for acute myeloid leukemia, so the T cells may come from the graft donor. CDR3 DNA: TGCGCCAGCAGCTTGGAGGAGATGGACACCGGGGAGCTGTTTTTT. Protein: CASSLEEMDTGELFF.